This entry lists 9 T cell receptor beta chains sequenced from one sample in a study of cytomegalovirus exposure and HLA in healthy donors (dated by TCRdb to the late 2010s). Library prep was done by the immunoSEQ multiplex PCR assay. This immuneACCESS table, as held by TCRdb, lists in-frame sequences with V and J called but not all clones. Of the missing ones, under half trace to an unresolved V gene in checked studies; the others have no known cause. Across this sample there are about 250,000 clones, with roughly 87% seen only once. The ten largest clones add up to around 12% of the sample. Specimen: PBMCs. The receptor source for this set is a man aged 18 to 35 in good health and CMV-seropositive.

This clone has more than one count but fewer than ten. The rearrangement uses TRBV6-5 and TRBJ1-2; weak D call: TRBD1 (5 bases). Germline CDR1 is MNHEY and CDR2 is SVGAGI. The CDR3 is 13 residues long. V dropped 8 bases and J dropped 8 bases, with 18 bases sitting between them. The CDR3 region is CASRGVGDGGYTF. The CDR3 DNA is TGTGCCAGCCGGGGGGTGGGGGATGGAGGCTACACCTTC.

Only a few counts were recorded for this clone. CDR3 nucleotide sequence: TGCAGCGTTGGTTCGGGAGGAGACACCGGGGAGCTGTTTTTT. Its protein is CSVGSGGDTGELFF. The gene calls are TRBV29-1 and TRBJ2-2, with 7 bases lining up with TRBD2. The CDR3 contains 14 residues. Germline V CDR1 and CDR2: SQVTM, ANQGSEA. V shed 4 bases and J 3 bases; nucleotides not matched to a gene: 5.

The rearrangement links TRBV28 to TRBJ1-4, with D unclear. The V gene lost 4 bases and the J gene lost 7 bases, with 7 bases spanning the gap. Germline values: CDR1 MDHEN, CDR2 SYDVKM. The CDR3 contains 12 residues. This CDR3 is CASSYAGEKLFF. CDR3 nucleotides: TGTGCCAGCAGTTACGCAGGTGAAAAACTGTTTTTT.

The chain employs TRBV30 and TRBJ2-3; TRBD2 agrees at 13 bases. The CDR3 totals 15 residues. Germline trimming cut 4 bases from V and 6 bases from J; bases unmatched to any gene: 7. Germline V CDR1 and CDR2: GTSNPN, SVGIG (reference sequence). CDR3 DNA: TGTGCCTGGACTGTAACGGGACTAGCGGGGGATACGCAGTATTTT. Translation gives CAWTVTGLAGDTQYF.

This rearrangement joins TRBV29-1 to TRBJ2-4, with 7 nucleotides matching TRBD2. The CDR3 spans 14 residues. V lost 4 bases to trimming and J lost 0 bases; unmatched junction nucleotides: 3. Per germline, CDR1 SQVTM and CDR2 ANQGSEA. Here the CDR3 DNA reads TGCAGCGTTGGGTGGGGGGGAGCCAAAAACATTCAGTACTTC. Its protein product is CSVGWGGAKNIQYF. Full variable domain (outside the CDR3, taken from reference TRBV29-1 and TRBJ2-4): SAVISQKPSRDICQRGTSLTIQCQVDSQVTMMFWYRQQPGQSLTLIATANQGSEATYESGFVIDKFPISRPNLTFSTLTVSNMSPEDSSIYLCSVGWGGAKNIQYFGAGTRLSVL.

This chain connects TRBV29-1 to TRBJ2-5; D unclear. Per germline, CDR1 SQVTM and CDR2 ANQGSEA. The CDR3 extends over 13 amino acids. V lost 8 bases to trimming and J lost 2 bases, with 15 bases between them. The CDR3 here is CSITRNLQETQYF. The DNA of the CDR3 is TGCAGCATTACAAGAAATTTACAAGAGACCCAGTACTTC.

The CDR3, as DNA: TGTGCCAGCAGCTTAGCGGGGAGGGCCGTGGGTGAGCAGTACTTC. The encoded protein is CASSLAGRAVGEQYF. The rearrangement joins TRBV7-8 to TRBJ2-7, with 7 nucleotides matching TRBD2. The CDR3 covers 15 residues. V was clipped by 0 bases and J by 7 bases; unmatched bases: 9. Germline V gene data show CDR1 as SGHVS and CDR2 as FQNEAQ.

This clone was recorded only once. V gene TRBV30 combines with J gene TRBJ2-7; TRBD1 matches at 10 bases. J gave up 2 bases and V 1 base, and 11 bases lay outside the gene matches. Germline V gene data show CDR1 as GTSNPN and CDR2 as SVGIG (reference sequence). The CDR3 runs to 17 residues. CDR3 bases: TGTGCCTGGAGTGGACCGACAGGGGGCCTTATGACCTACGAGCAGTACTTC. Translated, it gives CAWSGPTGGLMTYEQYF.

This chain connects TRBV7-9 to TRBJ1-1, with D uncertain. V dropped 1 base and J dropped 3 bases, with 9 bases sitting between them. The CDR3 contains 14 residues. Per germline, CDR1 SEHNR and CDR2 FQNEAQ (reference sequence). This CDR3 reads CASSLVAGHTEAFF. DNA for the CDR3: TGTGCCAGCAGCTTAGTGGCGGGCCACACTGAAGCTTTCTTT.